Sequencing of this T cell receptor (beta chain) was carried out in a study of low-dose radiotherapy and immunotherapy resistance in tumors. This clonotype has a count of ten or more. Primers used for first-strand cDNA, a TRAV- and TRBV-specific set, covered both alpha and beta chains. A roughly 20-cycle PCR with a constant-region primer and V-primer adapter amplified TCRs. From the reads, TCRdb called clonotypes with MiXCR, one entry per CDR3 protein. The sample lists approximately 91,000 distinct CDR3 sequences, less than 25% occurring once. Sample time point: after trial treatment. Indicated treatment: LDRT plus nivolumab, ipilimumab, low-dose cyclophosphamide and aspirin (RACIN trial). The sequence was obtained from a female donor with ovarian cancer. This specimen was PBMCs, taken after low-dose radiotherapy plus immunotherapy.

The CDR3 protein is CASRTSVGVGSDEQYF. Here the CDR3 DNA reads TGTGCCAGCAGGACTTCAGTAGGGGTGGGAAGCGACGAGCAGTACTTC. The V call is TRBV6-1, the J call TRBJ2-7; TRBD1 might be the D (5 bases). The V and J ends lost 6 bases and 5 bases respectively, with 23 bases between them. The germline V gene has CDR1 MNHNS and CDR2 SASEGT. The CDR3 is 16 residues long.